This T cell receptor beta chain appears in the sequencing data of a study of OX40 agonist ivuxolimab in advanced cancers. Looking at the study overall: Patients got intravenous ivuxolimab at 0.01 to 10 mg/kg every 2 weeks.

Overall study findings and caveats: At 0.1 to 3.0 mg/kg, clonal expansion of CD4+ and CD8+ blood T cells had occurred by week 6.

Some clones are missing from TCRdb's copy, which holds only in-frame ones; the method was immunoSEQ multiplex PCR. The sample carries over 65,000 clones, approximately 85% recorded once. About this clone: Its specificity is not known.

The CDR3 totals 14 residues. Trimming took off 4 bases at V and 5 bases at J, with 14 bases between the two ends. The germline gives CDR1 SEHNR, CDR2 FQNEAQ (reference sequence). Sample: CD4+ or CD8+ T cells sorted from blood, taken in a trial of the OX40 agonist ivuxolimab. The chain is built from TRBV7-9 and TRBJ2-5; D is unclear. This TCR was sampled from an adult with an advanced solid tumor such as melanoma, head and neck, liver or kidney cancer. CDR3 amino acids: CASSSARAWETQYF. CDR3 DNA sequence: TGTGCCAGCAGCTCCGCCCGAGCCTGGGAGACCCAGTACTTC. Looking up the rest from reference TRBV7-9 and TRBJ2-5 gives the full variable domain: DTGVSQNPRHKITKRGQNVTFRCDPISEHNRLYWYRQTLGQGPEFLTYFQNEAQLEKSRLLSDRFSAERPKGSFSTLEIQRTEQGDSAMYLCASSSARAWETQYFGPGTRLLVL.